This TCR beta chain came from a study of cytomegalovirus exposure and HLA in healthy donors. At the level of the study: The same platform as the roughly 630 first-cohort repertoires was used for the 100 to 150 validation repertoires, a later analysis reported.

This table comes from immunoSEQ multiplex PCR, and its TCRdb copy is limited to in-frame clones, with some not included. This sample has about 140,000 clones, with 85% to 90% found just once. This CDR3 is 14 amino acids long. Trimming removed 1 base from V and 7 bases from J, with 11 bases in between. Germline V CDR1 and CDR2: MGHRA, YSYEKL. The material sequenced was PBMCs. The TCR sequence derives from a man aged 18 to 30 in good health and CMV-seronegative. This chain connects TRBV4-1 to TRBJ1-5; D might be TRBD1 (5 bases). For the CDR3, the DNA is TGCGCCAGCAGCCAAGGTCCAGGGTTACAGCCCCAGCATTTT. The encoded protein is CASSQGPGLQPQHF.